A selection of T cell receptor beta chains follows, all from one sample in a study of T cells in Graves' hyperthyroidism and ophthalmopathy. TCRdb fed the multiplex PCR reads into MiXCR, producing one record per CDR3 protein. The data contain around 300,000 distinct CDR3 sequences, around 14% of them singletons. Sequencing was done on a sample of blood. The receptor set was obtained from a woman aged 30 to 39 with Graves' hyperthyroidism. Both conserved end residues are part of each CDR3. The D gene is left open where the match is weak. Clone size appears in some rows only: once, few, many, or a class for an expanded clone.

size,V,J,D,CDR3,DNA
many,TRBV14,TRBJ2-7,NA,CASSQDLNGEQYF,TGTGCCAGCAGCCAAGATTTGAACGGGGAGCAGTACTTC
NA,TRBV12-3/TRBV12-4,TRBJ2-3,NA,CASSPPWGPPDTQYF,TGTGCCAGCAGTCCGCCGTGGGGGCCCCCAGATACGCAGTATTTT
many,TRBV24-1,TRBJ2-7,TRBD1,CATSDPAGQVVHEQYF,TGTGCCACCAGTGATCCGGCGGGACAGGTGGTACACGAGCAGTACTTC
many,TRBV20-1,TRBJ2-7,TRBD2,CSARLAGGLWEQYF,TGCAGTGCTAGGCTAGCGGGAGGTCTTTGGGAGCAGTACTTC
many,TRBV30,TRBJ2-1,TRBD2,CAWSVLAGYNEQFF,TGTGCCTGGAGTGTACTAGCGGGATACAATGAGCAGTTCTTC
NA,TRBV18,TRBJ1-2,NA,CASSGSHGQLNYGYTF,TGTGCCAGCTCCGGGAGTCACGGACAGCTCAACTATGGCTACACCTTC
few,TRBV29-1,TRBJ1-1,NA,CSVAGTASGTEAFF,TGCAGCGTGGCCGGGACCGCTTCGGGCACTGAAGCTTTCTTT
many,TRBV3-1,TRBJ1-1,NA,CASSRPPETEAFF,TGTGCCAGCAGCCGACCTCCAGAAACTGAAGCTTTCTTT
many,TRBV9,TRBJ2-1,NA,CASSLDTHNEQFF,TGTGCCAGCAGCCTGGACACCCACAATGAGCAGTTCTTC
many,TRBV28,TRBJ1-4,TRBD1,CASSWGQNNEKLFF,TGTGCCAGCAGTTGGGGACAGAATAATGAAAAACTGTTTTTT
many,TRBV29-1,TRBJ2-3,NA,CSARADTQYF,TGCAGTGCTAGAGCAGATACGCAGTATTTT
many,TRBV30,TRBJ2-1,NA,CAWTPGPYNEQFF,TGTGCCTGGACCCCGGGACCGTACAATGAGCAGTTCTTC
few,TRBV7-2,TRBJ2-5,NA,CASSPGRMYQETQYF,TGTGCCAGCAGCCCAGGACGGATGTACCAAGAGACCCAGTACTTC
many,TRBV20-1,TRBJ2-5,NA,CSARDIGTPEETQYF,TGCAGTGCTAGAGATATAGGGACTCCCGAAGAGACCCAGTACTTC
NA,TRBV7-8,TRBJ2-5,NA,CASSLEVTQYF,TGTGCCAGCAGCTTAGAGGTGACCCAGTACTTC